The 17 T cell receptor beta chains below come from one sample, sequenced in a study of CD8+ T cells in alopecia areata. The treatment was: oral pan-JAK inhibitor, 5-10 mg twice daily. cDNA serving as the sequencing template came from extracted, reverse transcribed RNA. Sequencing used immunoSEQ multiplex PCR; TCRdb keeps in-frame clones, though not all of them. The data show over 150,000 clones, about 60% seen once. Sample: CD4+ T cells sorted from blood, taken at week 4, from a patient treated with tofacitinib. These receptors were obtained from a human donor with alopecia areata.

V usage is TRBV7-2 and J usage is TRBJ2-5; 8 positions agree with TRBD1. From germline, CDR1 is SGHTA and CDR2 FQGNSA. The CDR3 loop spans 15 amino acids. The V and J ends lost 2 bases and 5 bases, in that order; junction bases with no gene match: 7. This CDR3 is CASSLWTGTYETQYF. In DNA form, the CDR3 reads TGTGCCAGCAGCTTATGGACAGGGACGTACGAGACCCAGTACTTC.

The chain has TRBV5-1 and TRBJ2-7; no firm D call. This CDR3 is built from 17 residues. Germline CDR1 SGHRS, CDR2 YFSETQ. Trimming took 2 bases from V and 2 from J, leaving 20 bases between them. The CDR3 coding sequence is TGCGCCAGCAGCTTACCCTACCCCCGGACGGATACCTACGAGCAGTACTTC. Encoded protein: CASSLPYPRTDTYEQYF.

This chain links TRBV30 with TRBJ2-2; D is uncertain. This CDR3 comprises 13 residues. The germline V and J ends were trimmed by 3 bases and 1 base, with 6 bases remaining between them. The germline V gene has CDR1 GTSNPN and CDR2 SVGIG (reference sequence). CDR3 sequence reads: CAWSVGNTGELFF. The CDR3, as DNA: TGTGCCTGGAGCGTAGGGAACACCGGGGAGCTGTTTTTT.

This clone appeared a single time. Other nucleotide sequences from this sample produce the same CDR3. V and J are TRBV29-1 and TRBJ2-3; D is undetermined. The CDR3 is 11 amino acids. Germline CDR1 reads SQVTM; CDR2 reads ANQGSEA. V was shortened by 3 bases and J by 2 bases, with 3 bases between the two germline ends. The CDR3 nucleotides read TGCAGCGTTGAGATCACAGATACGCAGTATTTT. Translated, it gives CSVEITDTQYF.

J is TRBJ2-7 and V is TRBV5-1; a weak D match, TRBD1 (6 bases). V lost 0 bases and J 1 base, leaving 11 bases between the germline ends. The CDR3 runs 15 residues. Germline loops: CDR1 SGHRS, CDR2 YFSETQ. The DNA for the CDR3 is TGCGCCAGCAGCTTGGGGACAGTCGCTTCCTACGAGCAGTACTTC. Amino acids: CASSLGTVASYEQYF.

The gene calls are TRBV5-1 and TRBJ1-5; D remains unclear. Trimming removed 4 bases from V and 5 bases from J, with 13 bases in between. The CDR3 is 14 amino acids. The germline V gene has CDR1 SGHRS and CDR2 YFSETQ. The chain's CDR3 is CASSRGPADQPQHF. For the CDR3, the DNA is TGCGCCAGCAGCCGCGGACCGGCCGATCAGCCCCAGCATTTT. The full variable domain, its missing parts supplied by reference TRBV5-1 and TRBJ1-5, is KAGVTQTPRYLIKTRGQQVTLSCSPISGHRSVSWYQQTPGQGLQFLFEYFSETQRNKGNFPGRFSGRQFSNSRSEMNVSTLELGDSALYLCASSRGPADQPQHFGDGTRLSIL.

This clone is labeled as medium-sized. The chain couples TRBV27 to TRBJ2-6; D gene uncertain. The CDR3 has 16 amino acids. CDR1 MNHEY and CDR2 SMNVEV come from the germline V gene (reference sequence). Trimming stripped 0 bases from V and 0 bases from J, with 6 bases between. The CDR3 DNA reads TGTGCCAGCAGTTTATCTTTACGCTCTGGGGCCAACGTCCTGACTTTC. Protein: CASSLSLRSGANVLTF.

CDR3 coding DNA: TGTGCCAGCAGCGTAGGGGGAGGCGCAGATACGCAGTATTTT. Translation gives CASSVGGGADTQYF. The chain is built from TRBV9 and TRBJ2-3, with D possibly matching TRBD2 (6 bases). Germline CDR1 and CDR2: SGDLS and YYNGEE. V was clipped by 0 bases and J by 4 bases, with 9 bases between them. This CDR3 contains 14 residues.

The chain has TRBV27 and TRBJ2-3; D gene ambiguous. Germline assignment: CDR1 MNHEY and CDR2 SMNVEV (reference sequence). The CDR3 is made up of 11 amino acids. V was cut by 3 bases and J by 5 bases, with 3 bases left in between. The CDR3 DNA follows: TGTGCCAGCAGTTTGGAAGATACGCAGTATTTT. It yields the protein CASSLEDTQYF.

This clone was seen a few times. Here the CDR3 DNA reads TGTGCCAGCAGTTACTCGAAAGCGGGTCGCGCCTACGAGCAGTACTTC. Amino acids: CASSYSKAGRAYEQYF. J is TRBJ2-7 and V is TRBV6-5, with D possibly matching TRBD2 (6 bases). Germline V gene data show CDR1 as MNHEY and CDR2 as SVGAGI. The CDR3 is made up of 16 amino acids. V was trimmed by 0 bases and J by 2 bases, leaving 14 bases between them.

The chain joins TRBV27 to TRBJ2-7; D is ambiguous. The ends were cut back, 2 bases at V and 6 bases at J, with 8 bases in the middle. This CDR3 contains 12 residues. The germline V gene encodes CDR1 MNHEY and CDR2 SMNVEV (reference sequence). CDR3 coding DNA: TGTGCCAGCAGTTTAAAGGTGGGCGAGCAGTACTTC. Translating gives CASSLKVGEQYF.

There are a few counts of this clone. This chain joins TRBV5-1 and TRBJ2-7, with 8 bases lining up with TRBD2. Germline values: CDR1 SGHRS, CDR2 YFSETQ. The CDR3 has 13 amino acids. J was trimmed by 3 bases and V by 3 bases; bases with no gene match: 2. The CDR3 here is CASSSGLGYEQYF. The DNA of the CDR3 is TGCGCCAGCAGCTCGGGACTAGGCTACGAGCAGTACTTC.

For the CDR3, the DNA is TGTGCCATCGGGACTAGCGGGAGTATAGGTGAGCAGTTCTTC. Amino acid sequence: CAIGTSGSIGEQFF. The chain joins TRBV10-3 to TRBJ2-1; 14 bases are shared with TRBD2. CDR3 size: 14 residues. V trimming: 8 bases; J trimming: 9 bases; junction bases outside the gene matches: 6. Germline CDR1 is ENHRY and CDR2 is SYGVKD.

This clone came up a few times. The V call is TRBV6-6, the J call TRBJ1-1, with unresolved D. Trimming removed 5 bases at V and 2 bases at J, with 9 bases between. In germline, CDR1 is MNHNY, CDR2 SVGAGI (reference sequence). CDR3 length: 13 residues. The CDR3 sequence: CASSDLRNTEAFF. For the CDR3, the DNA is TGTGCCAGCAGTGATCTGCGCAACACTGAAGCTTTCTTT.

This clone was found a few times. J is TRBJ2-6 and V is TRBV5-1; no reliable D call. The V gene lost 7 bases and the J gene lost 0 bases, with 8 bases spanning the gap. Germline V gene sequence: CDR1 SGHRS, CDR2 YFSETQ. This CDR3 is 14 amino acids long. CDR3 amino acids: CASGPNSGANVLTF. As DNA, the CDR3 is TGCGCCAGCGGACCGAACTCTGGGGCCAACGTCCTGACTTTC.

The CDR3 spells CASSTVGSYEQYF. The CDR3 coding sequence is TGTGCCAGTAGTACGGTGGGCAGTTACGAGCAGTACTTC. The chain recombines TRBV19 with TRBJ2-7; D unclear. V gave up 4 bases and J gave up 4 bases, with 11 bases separating them. The V gene's germline CDR1 is LNHDA and CDR2 SQIVND (reference sequence). The CDR3 has 13 amino acids. The complete variable domain, with remaining parts taken from reference TRBV19 and TRBJ2-7, reads DGGITQSPKYLFRKEGQNVTLSCEQNLNHDAMYWYRQDPGQGLRLIYYSQIVNDFQKGDIAEGYSVSREKKESFPLTVTSAQKNPTAFYLCASSTVGSYEQYFGPGTRLTVT.

The V call is TRBV30, the J call TRBJ2-1; D unclear. Germline V lookup: CDR1 GTSNPN, CDR2 SVGIG (reference sequence). V lost 2 bases and J lost 14, with 16 bases in between. The CDR3 extends over 12 amino acids. The CDR3 sequence is CAWSPTGPQEFF. For the CDR3, the DNA is TGTGCCTGGAGTCCTACCGGGCCCCAGGAGTTCTTC.